This T cell receptor (beta chain) was found in a study of metastatic and nonmetastatic thyroid tumors. Study-level points and caveats: Patients with malignant thyroid tumors reportedly had significantly higher TCR beta diversity than those with benign nodules, in blood and tumor.

Thyroid surgery was preceded by no treatment in any patient. Per germline, CDR1 LGHDT and CDR2 YNNKEL (reference sequence). The CDR3 consists of 12 residues. Trimming removed 5 bases from V and 10 bases from J; junction bases left unmatched: 7. This clone was picked up many times. The antigen remains unidentified. With MiXCR, TCRdb reprocessed the PCR reads. The sample comprises around 31,000 clones, 15% of which are singletons, and under 20% rests with the top ten. Sequencing was carried out using blood. V is TRBV3-1 and J is TRBJ1-2; 7 bases agree with TRBD1. The source of this sequence is a male donor with papillary thyroid cancer or a benign thyroid nodule (not recorded which). Some clones in this sample may be carry-over from other donors' samples. The chain's CDR3 is CASSNRQGPYTF. The CDR3 DNA is TGTGCCAGCAGCAACCGACAGGGCCCCTACACCTTC.